The 6 T cell receptor beta chains listed next were all sequenced from one sample in a study of patients and donors after allogeneic stem cell transplantation. TCRdb redid the calling of the RT-PCR reads with MiXCR, one entry per CDR3 protein. The repertoire holds 90,000 to 120,000 distinct CDR3 sequences, with approximately 35% as singletons. The sequencing input was blood, either unsorted or a sorted T cell fraction (not recorded which). These receptors originate from a human donor who was either an allogeneic HSCT recipient or a stem cell or donor lymphocyte infusion donor (not recorded which). It is not recorded whose cells these are; they may come from a transplant donor.

This clonotype has more than one count but fewer than ten. The chain uses TRBV7-9 and TRBJ1-1; the D is unclear. This CDR3 spans 13 amino acids. Germline V CDR1 and CDR2: SEHNR, FQNEAQ (reference sequence). Trimming took 7 bases from V and 6 from J, leaving 15 bases between them. The CDR3 here is CASKPFQASEAFF. The DNA for the CDR3 is TGTGCCAGCAAGCCTTTTCAGGCCTCTGAAGCTTTCTTT.

This clonotype was detected a few times. This chain connects TRBV4-3 to TRBJ1-4; no firm D call. V was shortened by 1 base and J by 8 bases, with 23 bases between the two germline ends. Germline V CDR1 and CDR2: LGHNA, YSLEER. CDR3 size: 18 residues. The chain's CDR3 is CASSQGVDVRLTLEKLFF. The CDR3 region has the DNA TGCGCCAGCAGCCAAGGGGTGGATGTAAGATTGACATTGGAAAAACTGTTTTTT.

This clonotype appeared a few times. This chain links TRBV18 with TRBJ1-1, with D possibly TRBD1 on 6 matching bases. The CDR3 length is 12 residues. The V gene lost 6 bases and the J gene lost 7 bases, with 12 bases spanning the gap. Germline-derived CDR1 and CDR2 are KGHSH and LQKENI. The CDR3 DNA sequence: TGTGCCAGCTCCGGGGGGGGCGATGAAGCTTTCTTT. Amino acids: CASSGGGDEAFF.

The J gene is TRBJ2-7, the V gene TRBV7-9; the match to TRBD2 covers 14 bases. V lost 1 base, J lost 4 bases, and 9 bases stayed unmatched. The CDR3 extends over 18 amino acids. Germline V lookup: CDR1 SEHNR, CDR2 FQNEAQ (reference sequence). DNA of the CDR3: TGTGCCAGCAGCTTAGGATCGGGACTAGCGGGAGCGGGTTACGAGCAGTACTTC. It specifies CASSLGSGLAGAGYEQYF.

The chain combines TRBV6-2 or TRBV6-3 with TRBJ2-6, with TRBD1 matching over 8 bases. CDR1 and CDR2 (germline): MNHEY, SVGEGT. V lost 2 bases and J lost 0; bases outside the gene matches: 6. The CDR3 runs 18 residues. Here the CDR3 reads CASSYRDRLFSGANVLTF. The CDR3 region has the DNA TGTGCCAGCAGTTACCGGGACAGGTTATTCTCTGGGGCCAACGTCCTGACTTTC.

This chain joins TRBV5-4 and TRBJ2-1; TRBD2 is a possible D gene (6 bases). This CDR3 is 14 amino acids long. Germline V lookup: CDR1 SGHNT, CDR2 YYREEE (reference sequence). Trimming shortened V by 4 bases and J by 6 bases, and 14 bases separated the two germline ends. The CDR3 spells CASSLGGRSNEQFF. Written as DNA, the CDR3 is TGTGCCAGCAGCCTAGGAGGGCGGAGCAATGAGCAGTTCTTC.